The next 8 T cell receptor beta chains were all read from a single sample in a study of T cell responses to AZD1222 COVID-19 vaccine. Measured with immunoSEQ multiplex PCR; TCRdb has only the in-frame clones, and not every one. The sample holds around 110,000 clones; roughly 88% are singletons and the top ten take under 4.5%. The material was peripheral blood, obtained on day 0 of MenACWY control vaccination. These receptors were collected from an adult in good health.

This clone was seen a handful of times. V usage is TRBV11-2 and J usage is TRBJ2-1; D remains ambiguous. This CDR3 is 13 amino acids long. The ends were cut back, 5 bases at V and 5 bases at J, with 10 bases in the middle. The germline CDR1 and CDR2 sequences are SGHAT and FQNNGV. The CDR3 spells CASSNSRNNEQFF. Written as DNA, the CDR3 is TGTGCCAGCAGCAATTCGCGTAACAATGAGCAGTTCTTC.

This chain links TRBV24-1 with TRBJ1-5; possible D gene TRBD1, 5 bases. This CDR3 is built from 16 residues. Germline CDR1 and CDR2: KGHDR and SFDVKD. V was shortened by 3 bases and J by 1 base, with 12 bases between the two germline ends. The CDR3 is CATSDPDSISNQPQHF. Here the CDR3 DNA reads TGTGCCACCAGTGATCCAGACAGTATAAGCAATCAGCCCCAGCATTTT.

The rearrangement uses TRBV3-1 (or the pseudogene TRBV3-2) and TRBJ2-6; D possibly corresponds to TRBD1 (6 bases). The CDR3 has 15 amino acids. CDR1 is LGHDT, CDR2 YNNKEL, per germline (reference sequence). Trimming cost V 4 bases and J 9 bases, with 16 bases left between them. The DNA of the CDR3 is TGTGCCAGCAGCCCTCGGGGCAGGGGAGACAACGTCCTGACTTTC. As protein: CASSPRGRGDNVLTF.

This chain links TRBV19 with TRBJ2-1, with TRBD1 matching 8 bases. V trimming: 3 bases; J trimming: 4 bases; junction bases outside the gene matches: 11. This CDR3 is 17 amino acids long. The V gene's germline CDR1 is LNHDA and CDR2 SQIVND (reference sequence). The DNA for the CDR3 is TGTGCCAGTAGTATCGGCACAGGGGGTTGGAAGTACAATGAGCAGTTCTTC. It codes for CASSIGTGGWKYNEQFF.

The sample holds one count of this clone. The chain uses TRBV5-1 and TRBJ2-5, with 11 bases matching TRBD2. CDR1 and CDR2 (germline): SGHRS, YFSETQ. Trimming removed 2 bases from V and 6 bases from J; junction bases left unmatched: 9. The CDR3 spans 16 residues. In nucleotides, the CDR3 is TGCGCCAGCAGCTTTTCGACTAGCGGGGCTGCTAAGACCCAGTACTTC. Its protein is CASSFSTSGAAKTQYF.

The chain employs TRBV21-1 and TRBJ1-2; the table's TRBD1 call for D was not verified on the DNA. TRBV21-1 is a documented pseudogene. CDR3 length equals 16 residues. The CDR3 DNA reads as TGTGCCAGCAGCAAAGGGGGGACAGGTTCAAACTATGGCTACACCTTC. Translated, it gives CASSKGGTGSNYGYTF.

J is TRBJ1-1 and V is TRBV5-1, with D possibly being TRBD1 (6 bases). Germline assignment: CDR1 SGHRS and CDR2 YFSETQ. This CDR3 is built from 14 residues. V gave up 0 bases and J gave up 10 bases, with 16 bases separating them. The CDR3 coding sequence is TGCGCCAGCAGCTTGGAGGGGGGCGAAATCACAGCTTTCTTT. Its translation is CASSLEGGEITAFF.

This clone was detected only once. V usage is TRBV7-9 and J usage is TRBJ1-4, with TRBD1 matching over 9 bases. The CDR3 runs 14 residues. Germline CDR1 and CDR2: SEHNR and FQNEAQ (reference sequence). V shed 7 bases and J 8 bases; nucleotides not matched to a gene: 8. CDR3 residues: CASTPTGGREKLFF. CDR3 bases: TGTGCCAGCACCCCGACAGGGGGGCGCGAAAAACTGTTTTTT.